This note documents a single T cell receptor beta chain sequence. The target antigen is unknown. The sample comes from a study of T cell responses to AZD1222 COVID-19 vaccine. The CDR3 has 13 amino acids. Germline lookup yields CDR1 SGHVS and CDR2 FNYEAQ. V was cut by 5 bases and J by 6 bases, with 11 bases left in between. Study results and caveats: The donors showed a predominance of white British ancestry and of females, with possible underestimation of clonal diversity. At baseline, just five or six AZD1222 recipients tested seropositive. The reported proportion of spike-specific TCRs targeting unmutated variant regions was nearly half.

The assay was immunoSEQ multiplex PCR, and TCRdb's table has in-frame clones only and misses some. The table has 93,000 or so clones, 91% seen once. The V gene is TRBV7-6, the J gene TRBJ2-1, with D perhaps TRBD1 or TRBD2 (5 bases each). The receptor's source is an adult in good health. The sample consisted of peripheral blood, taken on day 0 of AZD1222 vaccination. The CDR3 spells CASSPDGANEQFF. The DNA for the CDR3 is TGTGCCAGCAGCCCCGACGGGGCCAATGAGCAGTTCTTC.